The clone carrying this T cell receptor beta chain was seen a handful of times. Its antigen is unidentified. Reverse transcription of all isolated RNA meant that expressed TCRB transcripts were sequenced. Repertoires were generated with immunoSEQ multiplex PCR, while TCRdb's copy carries only in-frame clones and drops some. The table includes 120,000 or so clones, roughly 17% detected once. The germline gives CDR1 KGHSH, CDR2 LQKENI. This CDR3 is 13 amino acids long. Trimming took off 4 bases at V and 1 base at J, with 7 bases between the two ends. These data belong to a study of beta chain features in type 1 diabetes. Points from the study as a whole: More deletions and fewer insertions at VDJ junctions were found in patients with type 1 diabetes. Among all four CD4+ subsets, Type 1 diabetes patients had TCRB CDR3s that were moderately but significantly shorter. Patients showed naive, central memory and Treg TCRB repertoires that appeared more similar than those of healthy donors.

The gene calls are TRBV18 and TRBJ2-5; D gene uncertain. The sequenced sample was central memory CD4+ T cells from blood. This sequence was found in a man aged 18 to 30 with type 1 diabetes. DNA for the CDR3: TGTGCCAGCTCACTCGGTAGCCAAGAGACCCAGTACTTC. Translation: CASSLGSQETQYF.